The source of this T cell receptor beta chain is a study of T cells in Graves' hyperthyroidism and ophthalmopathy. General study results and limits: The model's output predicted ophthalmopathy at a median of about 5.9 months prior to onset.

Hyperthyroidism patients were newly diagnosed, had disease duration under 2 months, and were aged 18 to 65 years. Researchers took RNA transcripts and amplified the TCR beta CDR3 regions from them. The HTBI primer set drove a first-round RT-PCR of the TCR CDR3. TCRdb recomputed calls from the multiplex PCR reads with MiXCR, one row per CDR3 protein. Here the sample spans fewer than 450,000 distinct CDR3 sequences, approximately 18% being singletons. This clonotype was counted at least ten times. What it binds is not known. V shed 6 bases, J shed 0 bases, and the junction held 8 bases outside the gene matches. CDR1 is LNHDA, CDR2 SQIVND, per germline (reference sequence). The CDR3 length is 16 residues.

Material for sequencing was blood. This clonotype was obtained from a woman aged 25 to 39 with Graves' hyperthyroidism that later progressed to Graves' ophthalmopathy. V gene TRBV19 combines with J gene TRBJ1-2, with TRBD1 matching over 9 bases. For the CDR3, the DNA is TGTGCCAGTAGCCACAGGGGGCATCGAGCTAACTATGGCTACACCTTC. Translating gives CASSHRGHRANYGYTF. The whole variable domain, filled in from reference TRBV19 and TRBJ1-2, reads DGGITQSPKYLFRKEGQNVTLSCEQNLNHDAMYWYRQDPGQGLRLIYYSQIVNDFQKGDIAEGYSVSREKKESFPLTVTSAQKNPTAFYLCASSHRGHRANYGYTFGSGTRLTVV.